This TCR beta chain is from a study of shared clonotypes between healthy human individuals. Execution of the assay was at deep level. Per the authors' pipeline: Because ImmunoSEQ provided only junction sequences with no quality scores, the filtering differed. Repertoires were generated with immunoSEQ multiplex PCR, while TCRdb's copy carries only in-frame clones and drops some. From that table come the V and J calls and clone size; the DNA was used to work out D and trimming. There are roughly 2.4 million clones in the sample; 90% to 97% occur only once, and roughly 0.13% lies in the top ten. Germline CDR1 MNHNS, CDR2 SASEGT. The CDR3 consists of 14 residues. Deletions cut 7 bases from V and 1 base from J, with 12 bases between.

This clonotype was sampled from a man aged 18-30 years in good health. The sequenced sample was naive CD4+ T cells sorted from blood. Stated subset: CD45RA+ positively selected. The rearrangement joins TRBV6-1 to TRBJ2-3; no clear D. DNA for the CDR3: TGTGCCAGCAAGACATTAGCTGGCACAGATACGCAGTATTTT. Protein sequence: CASKTLAGTDTQYF.